This T cell receptor (beta chain) comes out of a study of shared clonotypes between healthy human individuals. Study-wide results and limits: The study drew on few donors, limiting represented genetic and exposure-history diversity.

The CDR3 is 13 amino acids. Trimming cost V 10 bases and J 4 bases, with 16 bases left between them. In germline, CDR1 is ENHRY, CDR2 SYGVKD. On this clone: Its antigen is as yet unknown.

Measured with immunoSEQ multiplex PCR; TCRdb has only the in-frame clones, and not every one. The sample holds under 1,900,000 clones; approximately 98.5% are singletons and the top ten take about 0.4%. The TCR was taken from a man aged 25-45 years in good health. The sequencing sample was made of naive CD4+ T cells sorted from blood. Subset of the sample: CD45RA+ positively selected. The chain uses TRBV10-3 and TRBJ1-2, with D perhaps TRBD1 (5 bases). CDR3 sequence (DNA): TGTGCCACAACACAGGAGGAAGGCTATGGCTACACCTTC. The encoded protein is CATTQEEGYGYTF.